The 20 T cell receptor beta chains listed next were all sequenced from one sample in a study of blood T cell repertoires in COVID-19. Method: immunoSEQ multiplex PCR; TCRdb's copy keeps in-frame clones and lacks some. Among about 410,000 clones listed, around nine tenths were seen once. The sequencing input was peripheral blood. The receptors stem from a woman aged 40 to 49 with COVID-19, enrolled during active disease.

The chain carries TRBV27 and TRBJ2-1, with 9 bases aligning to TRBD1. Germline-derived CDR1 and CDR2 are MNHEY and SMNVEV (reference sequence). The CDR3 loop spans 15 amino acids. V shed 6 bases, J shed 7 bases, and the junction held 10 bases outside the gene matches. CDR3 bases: TGTGCCAGCAGCAATACCGGGACAGGGTTAAATGAGCAGTTCTTC. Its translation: CASSNTGTGLNEQFF.

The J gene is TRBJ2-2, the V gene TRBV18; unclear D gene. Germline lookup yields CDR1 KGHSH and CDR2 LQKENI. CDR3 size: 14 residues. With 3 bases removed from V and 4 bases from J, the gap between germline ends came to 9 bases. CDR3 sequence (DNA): TGTGCCAGCTCACCCTATCTTGTCACCGGGGAGCTGTTTTTT. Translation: CASSPYLVTGELFF.

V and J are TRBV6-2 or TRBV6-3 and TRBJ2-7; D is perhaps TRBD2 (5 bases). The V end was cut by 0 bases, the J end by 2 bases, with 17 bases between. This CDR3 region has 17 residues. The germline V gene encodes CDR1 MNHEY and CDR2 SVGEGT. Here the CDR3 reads CASSYSRTVGIPYEQYF. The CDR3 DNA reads TGTGCCAGCAGTTACTCGAGGACTGTGGGGATACCCTACGAGCAGTACTTC.

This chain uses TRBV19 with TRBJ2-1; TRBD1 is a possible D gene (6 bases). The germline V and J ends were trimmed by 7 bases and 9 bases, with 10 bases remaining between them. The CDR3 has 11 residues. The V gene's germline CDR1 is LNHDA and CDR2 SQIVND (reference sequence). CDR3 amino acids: CASNRAGEQFF. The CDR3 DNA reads TGTGCCAGTAACAGGGCTGGTGAGCAGTTCTTC.

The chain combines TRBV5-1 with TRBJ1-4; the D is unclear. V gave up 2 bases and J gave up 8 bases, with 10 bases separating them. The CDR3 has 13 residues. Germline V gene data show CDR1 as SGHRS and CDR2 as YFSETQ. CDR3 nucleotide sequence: TGCGCCAGCAGCTTTACGACTCCGGAAAAACTGTTTTTT. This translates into CASSFTTPEKLFF.

The CDR3 here is CASSIPLGQGVETQYF. CDR3 sequence (DNA): TGTGCCAGTAGTATACCCCTGGGACAGGGCGTGGAGACCCAGTACTTC. The rearrangement joins TRBV19 to TRBJ2-5; 9 bases map to TRBD1. The V gene's germline CDR1 is LNHDA and CDR2 SQIVND (reference sequence). Unmatched junction bases numbered 9, after V lost 2 bases and J lost 5 bases. The CDR3 is 16 residues long. Based on the CDR3 plus reference TRBV19 and TRBJ2-5, the full variable domain is DGGITQSPKYLFRKEGQNVTLSCEQNLNHDAMYWYRQDPGQGLRLIYYSQIVNDFQKGDIAEGYSVSREKKESFPLTVTSAQKNPTAFYLCASSIPLGQGVETQYFGPGTRLLVL.

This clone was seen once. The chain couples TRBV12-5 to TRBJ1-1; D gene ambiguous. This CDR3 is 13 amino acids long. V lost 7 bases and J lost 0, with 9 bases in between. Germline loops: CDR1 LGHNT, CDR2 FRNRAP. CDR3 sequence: CASANSMNTEAFF. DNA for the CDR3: TGTGCTAGTGCTAATTCTATGAACACTGAAGCTTTCTTT.

The CDR3 DNA is TGTGCCAGCAGCTTAGCCACAGGTTACGAGCAGTACTTC. Translating it yields CASSLATGYEQYF. The chain joins TRBV7-2 to TRBJ2-7; TRBD1 might be the D (5 bases). V lost 0 bases and J lost 4, with 7 bases in between. Germline V gene sequence: CDR1 SGHTA, CDR2 FQGNSA. The CDR3 covers 13 residues.

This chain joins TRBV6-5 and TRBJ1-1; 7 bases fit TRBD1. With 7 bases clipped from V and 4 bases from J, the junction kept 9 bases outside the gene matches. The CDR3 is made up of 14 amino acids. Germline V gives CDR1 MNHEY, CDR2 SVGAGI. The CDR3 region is CASMRIRGPTEAFF. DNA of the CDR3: TGTGCCAGCATGAGGATAAGGGGGCCCACTGAAGCTTTCTTT.

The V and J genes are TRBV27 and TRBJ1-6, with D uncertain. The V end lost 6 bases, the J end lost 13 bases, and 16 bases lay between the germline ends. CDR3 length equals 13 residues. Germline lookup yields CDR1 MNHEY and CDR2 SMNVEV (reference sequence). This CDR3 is CASSPGRLGPLHF. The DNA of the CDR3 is TGTGCCAGCAGCCCCGGCAGGTTAGGCCCCCTCCACTTT.

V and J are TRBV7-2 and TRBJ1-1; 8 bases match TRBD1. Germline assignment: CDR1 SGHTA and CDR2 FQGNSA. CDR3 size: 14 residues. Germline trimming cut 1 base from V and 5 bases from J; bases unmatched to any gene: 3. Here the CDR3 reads CASSLDRGRTEAFF. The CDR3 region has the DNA TGTGCCAGCAGCTTAGACAGGGGGAGGACTGAAGCTTTCTTT.

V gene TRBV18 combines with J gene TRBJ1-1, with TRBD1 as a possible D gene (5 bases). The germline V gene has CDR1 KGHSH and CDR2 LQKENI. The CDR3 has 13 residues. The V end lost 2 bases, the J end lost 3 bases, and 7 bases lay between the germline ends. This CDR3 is CASSPKGDTEAFF. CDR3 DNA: TGTGCCAGCTCACCAAAAGGGGACACTGAAGCTTTCTTT.

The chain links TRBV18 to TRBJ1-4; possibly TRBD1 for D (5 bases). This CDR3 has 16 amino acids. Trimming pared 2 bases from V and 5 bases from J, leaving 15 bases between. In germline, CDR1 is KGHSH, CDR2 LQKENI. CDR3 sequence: CASSPFVAGPNEKLFF. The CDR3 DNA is TGTGCCAGCTCACCATTCGTGGCAGGGCCAAATGAAAAACTGTTTTTT.

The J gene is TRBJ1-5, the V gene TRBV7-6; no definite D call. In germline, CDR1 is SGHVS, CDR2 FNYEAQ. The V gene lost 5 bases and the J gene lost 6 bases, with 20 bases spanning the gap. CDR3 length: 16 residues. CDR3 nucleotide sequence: TGTGCCAGCAGCCCTGTGCCGGGGATCATGGGTCAGCCCCAGCATTTT. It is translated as CASSPVPGIMGQPQHF.

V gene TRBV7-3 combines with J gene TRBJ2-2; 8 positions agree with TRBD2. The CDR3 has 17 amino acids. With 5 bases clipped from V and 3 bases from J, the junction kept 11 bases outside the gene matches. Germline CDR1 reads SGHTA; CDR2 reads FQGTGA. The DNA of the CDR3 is TGTGCCAGCAGCCCCTTTGGAGCGGGAGACGACACCGGGGAGCTGTTTTTT. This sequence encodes CASSPFGAGDDTGELFF. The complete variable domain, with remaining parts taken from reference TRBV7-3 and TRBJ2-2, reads GAGVSQTPSNKVTEKGKYVELRCDPISGHTALYWYRQSLGQGPEFLIYFQGTGAADDSGLPNDRFFAVRPEGSVSTLKIQRTERGDSAVYLCASSPFGAGDDTGELFFGEGSRLTVL.

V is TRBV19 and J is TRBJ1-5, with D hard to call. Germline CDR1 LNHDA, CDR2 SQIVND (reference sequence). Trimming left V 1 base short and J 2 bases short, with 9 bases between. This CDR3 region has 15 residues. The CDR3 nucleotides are TGTGCCAGTAGTATAGCGAGCGATGGCAATCAGCCCCAGCATTTT. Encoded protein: CASSIASDGNQPQHF.

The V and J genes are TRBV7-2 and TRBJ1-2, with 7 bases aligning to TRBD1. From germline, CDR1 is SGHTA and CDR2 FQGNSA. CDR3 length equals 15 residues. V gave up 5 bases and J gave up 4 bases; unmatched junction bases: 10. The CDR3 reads CASSLNTGEPYGYTF. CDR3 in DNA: TGTGCCAGCAGCCTCAATACAGGGGAGCCCTATGGCTACACCTTC. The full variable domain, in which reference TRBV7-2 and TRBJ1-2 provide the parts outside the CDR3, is GAGVSQSPSNKVTEKGKDVELRCDPISGHTALYWYRQSLGQGLEFLIYFQGNSAPDKSGLPSDRFSAERTGGSVSTLTIQRTQQEDSAVYLCASSLNTGEPYGYTFGSGTRLTVV.

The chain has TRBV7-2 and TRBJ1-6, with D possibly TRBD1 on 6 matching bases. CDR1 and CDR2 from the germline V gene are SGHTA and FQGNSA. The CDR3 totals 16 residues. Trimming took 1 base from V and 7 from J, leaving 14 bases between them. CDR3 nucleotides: TGTGCCAGCAGCTTAGTCAGGGGCGCTGGAAATTCACCCCTCCACTTT. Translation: CASSLVRGAGNSPLHF.

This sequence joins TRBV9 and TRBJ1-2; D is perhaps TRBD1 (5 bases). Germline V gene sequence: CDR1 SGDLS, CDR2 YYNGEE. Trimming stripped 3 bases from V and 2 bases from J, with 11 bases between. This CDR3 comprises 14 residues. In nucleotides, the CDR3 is TGTGCCAGCAGCGCTGGGCGGGGGAACTATGGCTACACCTTC. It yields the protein CASSAGRGNYGYTF.

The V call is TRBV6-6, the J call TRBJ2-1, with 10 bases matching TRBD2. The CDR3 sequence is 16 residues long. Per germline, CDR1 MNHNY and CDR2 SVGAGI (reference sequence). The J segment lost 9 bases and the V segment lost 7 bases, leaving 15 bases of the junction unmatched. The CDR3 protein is CASTSERGGQLGEQFF. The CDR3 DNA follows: TGTGCCAGCACCTCAGAGCGGGGGGGCCAACTGGGTGAGCAGTTCTTC.